What follows are 30 T cell receptor beta chains derived from one specimen sequenced in a study of neurological immune-mediated disorders. MiXCR was run by TCRdb on the 5' RACE reads, yielding one entry per CDR3 protein. The sample lists around 40,000 distinct CDR3 sequences, about an eighth seen once, with 1.3% in the top ten. Sequencing input: PBMCs. These receptors were collected from a female donor in good health.

This clonotype has just a few counts. At one boundary the junction diverges from the germline segment, which might be a read error. The CDR3 DNA follows: TGTGCCAGCAACCAAAGGAACGGTGAGCAGTTCTTC. Translating gives CASNQRNGEQFF. The chain recombines TRBV3-1 with TRBJ2-1, with D uncertain. The CDR3 has 12 amino acids. Looked up from germline, CDR1 is LGHDT and CDR2 is YNNKEL (reference sequence).

This clonotype was observed at least ten times. The chain is built from TRBV5-1 and TRBJ1-2, with a possible D match to TRBD1 (5 bases). The CDR3 runs 14 residues. Germline lookup yields CDR1 SGHRS and CDR2 YFSETQ. V lost 0 bases and J 1 base, leaving 7 bases between the germline ends. In DNA, the CDR3 is TGCGCCAGCAGCTTGGGACAGAATAACTATGGCTACACCTTC. It translates to CASSLGQNNYGYTF.

This clonotype was recorded many times. V is TRBV3-1 and J is TRBJ1-5; D is unresolved. The V and J ends lost 3 bases and 9 bases respectively, with 6 bases between them. The length of the CDR3 is 11 residues. Germline CDR1 and CDR2: LGHDT and YNNKEL (reference sequence). CDR3 in DNA: TGTGCCAGCAGCCAGGATCGGCCCCAGCATTTT. Its protein is CASSQDRPQHF.

This clonotype was seen repeatedly, ten times or more. V and J are TRBV18 and TRBJ2-3; maybe TRBD1 (6 bases). This CDR3 has 14 amino acids. V was pared by 2 bases and J by 6 bases, with 12 bases between. Germline CDR1 and CDR2: KGHSH and LQKENI. Here the CDR3 DNA reads TGTGCCAGCTCACCAGGGGGCCCGAGGGATACGCAGTATTTT. It specifies CASSPGGPRDTQYF.

This clonotype was picked up many times. The rearrangement links TRBV5-5 to TRBJ2-1; 8 bases agree with TRBD2. CDR1 is SGHKS, CDR2 YYEKEE, per germline (reference sequence). The CDR3 totals 16 residues. The J segment lost 1 base and the V segment lost 0 bases, leaving 3 bases of the junction unmatched. Here the CDR3 reads CASSLDGRGSYNEQFF. In DNA form, the CDR3 reads TGTGCCAGCAGCTTGGACGGGAGGGGTTCCTACAATGAGCAGTTCTTC.

The chain combines TRBV5-1 with TRBJ1-4; weak D call: TRBD1 (5 bases). CDR1 SGHRS and CDR2 YFSETQ come from the germline V gene. Trimming took off 3 bases at V and 1 base at J, with 7 bases between the two ends. The CDR3 consists of 14 residues. The CDR3 DNA reads as TGCGCCAGCAGCTCAGGGAAAACTAATGAAAAACTGTTTTTT. Protein sequence: CASSSGKTNEKLFF.

This clonotype has a count of ten or more. The V and J genes are TRBV7-8 and TRBJ2-4, with D perhaps assigned TRBD1 or TRBD2 (5 bases each). Trimming removed 1 base at V and 3 bases at J, with 13 bases between. The CDR3 has 16 amino acids. Germline-derived CDR1 and CDR2 are SGHVS and FQNEAQ. The CDR3 bases are TGTGCCAGCAGCTTAGGGGACCGACTTAGCAAAAACATTCAGTACTTC. Its protein is CASSLGDRLSKNIQYF.

The chain couples TRBV5-1 to TRBJ2-3; 8 positions match TRBD2. This CDR3 contains 14 residues. The V segment lost 7 bases and the J segment 2 bases; nucleotides outside the gene matches: 6. Germline V gene sequence: CDR1 SGHRS, CDR2 YFSETQ. CDR3 in amino acids: CASRGGSPTDTQYF. DNA of the CDR3: TGCGCCAGCCGGGGGGGTTCCCCCACAGATACGCAGTATTTT.

This clonotype was picked up many times. The chain has TRBV2 and TRBJ1-2, with D possibly matching TRBD1 (5 bases). The germline gives CDR1 SNHLY, CDR2 FYNNEI. The V end lost 7 bases, the J end lost 5 bases, and 14 bases lay between the germline ends. There are 13 residues in the CDR3. CDR3 nucleotide sequence: TGTGCCAGCAAATGGGGGGGAGGGTATGGCTACACCTTC. It encodes CASKWGGGYGYTF.

This clonotype was recorded many times. The V gene is TRBV4-2, the J gene TRBJ1-2; D remains ambiguous. The CDR3 has 14 amino acids. Per the germline V gene, CDR1 is LGHNA and CDR2 is YNFKEQ. Trimming removed 0 bases from V and 1 base from J, with 6 bases in between. Written as DNA, the CDR3 is TGTGCCAGCAGCCAAGATGCGAGTAACTATGGCTACACCTTC. This codes for CASSQDASNYGYTF.

This clonotype was found many times. The chain recombines TRBV20-1 with TRBJ1-5; no clear D gene. This CDR3 region has 18 residues. Trimming removed 5 bases from V and 0 bases from J, with 23 bases in between. CDR1 is DFQATT and CDR2 is SNEGSKA in the germline V gene (reference sequence). DNA for the CDR3: TGCAGTGCTCCCCGAGGACGTTTTGACTCATATAGCAATCAGCCCCAGCATTTT. Amino acids: CSAPRGRFDSYSNQPQHF.

This chain uses TRBV18 with TRBJ1-2, with 9 bases aligning to TRBD1. The trim removed 3 bases at V and 4 bases at J, leaving 6 bases unmatched. Germline V gives CDR1 KGHSH, CDR2 LQKENI. The CDR3 covers 15 residues. The CDR3 DNA sequence: TGTGCCAGCTCACCTGGGGGACAGGGCGCCTATGGCTACACCTTC. It codes for CASSPGGQGAYGYTF.

This clonotype showed up many times. The V and J genes are TRBV5-8 and TRBJ1-4, with no clear D. The V end lost 4 bases, the J end lost 8 bases, and 9 bases lay between the germline ends. Looked up from germline, CDR1 is SGHTS and CDR2 is YDEGEE. CDR3 length equals 12 residues. CDR3 in DNA: TGTGCCAGCAGCCCAAAGAGGGAAAAACTGTTTTTT. Encoded protein: CASSPKREKLFF.

This clonotype was picked up many times. The V call is TRBV5-1, the J call TRBJ1-1; D is possibly TRBD1 (5 bases). Germline V lookup: CDR1 SGHRS, CDR2 YFSETQ. The CDR3 has 15 residues. The V and J ends lost 3 bases and 4 bases respectively, with 16 bases between them. CDR3 DNA: TGCGCCAGCAGCTCCACAGGAGTCGGGGGCACTGAAGCTTTCTTT. Protein: CASSSTGVGGTEAFF.

This clonotype was seen at least ten times. The chain uses TRBV27 and TRBJ2-7; D is perhaps TRBD1 (5 bases). V was shortened by 5 bases and J by 1 base, with 12 bases between the two germline ends. The CDR3 extends over 14 amino acids. Per germline, CDR1 MNHEY and CDR2 SMNVEV (reference sequence). CDR3 in amino acids: CASSPKGVSYEQYF. CDR3 nucleotides: TGTGCCAGCAGTCCTAAAGGGGTGTCCTACGAGCAGTACTTC.

This clonotype was recorded at least ten times. V usage is TRBV6-1 and J usage is TRBJ2-2; TRBD1 matches at 7 bases. From germline, CDR1 is MNHNS and CDR2 SASEGT. V trimming: 1 base; J trimming: 4 bases; junction bases outside the gene matches: 6. This CDR3 comprises 16 residues. CDR3 nucleotides: TGTGCCAGCAGTGAAGAGAGGGGGCGGACCACCGGGGAGCTGTTTTTT. This encodes CASSEERGRTTGELFF.

This clonotype has at least ten counts. The chain joins TRBV20-1 to TRBJ2-1; TRBD2 matches 16 bases. The CDR3 length is 17 residues. Trimming removed 5 bases from V and 3 bases from J; junction bases left unmatched: 7. Germline V gives CDR1 DFQATT, CDR2 SNEGSKA (reference sequence). The CDR3 bases are TGCAGTGCTGATGCCGGGACTAGCGGGGGGGGCTACAATGAGCAGTTCTTC. It codes for CSADAGTSGGGYNEQFF.

The table lists this clonotype with many counts. The CDR3 coding sequence is TGTGCCAGCAGTTCCAGGGGACTGGGCAATCAGCCCCAGCATTTT. Residues: CASSSRGLGNQPQHF. The J gene is TRBJ1-5, the V gene TRBV27, with D possibly TRBD1 on 6 matching bases. Trimming took 4 bases from V and 2 from J, leaving 12 bases between them. Per the germline V gene, CDR1 is MNHEY and CDR2 is SMNVEV (reference sequence). The length of the CDR3 is 15 residues.

There are many counts of this clonotype. The chain links TRBV29-1 to TRBJ2-4; D may be TRBD1 or TRBD2 (5 bases each). Germline CDR1 and CDR2: SQVTM and ANQGSEA. The CDR3 totals 15 residues. Trimming cost V 4 bases and J 0 bases, with 13 bases left between them. The CDR3, as DNA: TGCAGCGTTGGTTCAGGGAGAGGAGCCAAAAACATTCAGTACTTC. As protein: CSVGSGRGAKNIQYF. The entire variable domain, with the rest obtained from reference TRBV29-1 and TRBJ2-4, is as follows: SAVISQKPSRDICQRGTSLTIQCQVDSQVTMMFWYRQQPGQSLTLIATANQGSEATYESGFVIDKFPISRPNLTFSTLTVSNMSPEDSSIYLCSVGSGRGAKNIQYFGAGTRLSVL.

This clonotype was counted many times. V is TRBV29-1 and J is TRBJ2-5; TRBD2 matches at 13 bases. Trimming removed 6 bases from V and 1 base from J; junction bases left unmatched: 8. This CDR3 region has 16 residues. Germline V gene data show CDR1 as SQVTM and CDR2 as ANQGSEA. The CDR3: CSVAKLAGGIQETQYF. The DNA for the CDR3 is TGCAGCGTCGCTAAACTAGCGGGGGGGATCCAAGAGACCCAGTACTTC.

This clonotype was counted many times. The chain joins TRBV10-3 to TRBJ2-7; no firm D call. The V end lost 3 bases, the J end lost 3 bases, and 15 bases lay between the germline ends. Per germline, CDR1 ENHRY and CDR2 SYGVKD. This CDR3 is built from 15 residues. CDR3 residues: CAISDHLGSSYEQYF. The CDR3 DNA follows: TGTGCCATCAGTGACCACCTGGGTAGCAGCTACGAGCAGTACTTC.

The J gene is TRBJ2-2, the V gene TRBV18; the D gene could be TRBD1 or TRBD2 (5 bases each). The V and J ends lost 3 bases and 7 bases respectively, with 15 bases between them. The CDR3 is 15 amino acids. Germline-derived CDR1 and CDR2 are KGHSH and LQKENI. The CDR3 DNA is TGTGCCAGCTCACCGTCCGGGGCTCAGTACGGGGAGCTGTTTTTT. It translates to CASSPSGAQYGELFF. The entire variable domain, with the rest obtained from reference TRBV18 and TRBJ2-2, is as follows: NAGVMQNPRHLVRRRGQEARLRCSPMKGHSHVYWYRQLPEEGLKFMVYLQKENIIDESGMPKERFSAEFPKEGPSILRIQQVVRGDSAAYFCASSPSGAQYGELFFGEGSRLTVL.

This clonotype occurred a few times. CDR3 sequence: CSVSPSTDTQYF. The DNA of the CDR3 is TGCAGCGTTTCACCTAGCACAGATACGCAGTATTTT. The chain couples TRBV29-1 to TRBJ2-3; D is ambiguous. CDR3 size: 12 residues. V dropped 5 bases and J dropped 0 bases, with 6 bases sitting between them. Per germline, CDR1 SQVTM and CDR2 ANQGSEA.

This clonotype has just a few counts. The rearrangement joins TRBV20-1 to TRBJ1-2; D is ambiguous. The length of the CDR3 is 12 residues. The V end was cut by 7 bases, the J end by 6 bases, with 15 bases between. Germline-derived CDR1 and CDR2 are DFQATT and SNEGSKA (reference sequence). The CDR3, as DNA: TGCAGTGTTGGGAGCGGGGAAGATGGCTACACCTTC. Its protein is CSVGSGEDGYTF.

This clonotype was detected many times. The chain combines TRBV27 with TRBJ1-1; D unclear. CDR1 and CDR2 from the germline V gene are MNHEY and SMNVEV (reference sequence). Trimming cost V 6 bases and J 3 bases, with 8 bases left between them. The CDR3 totals 12 residues. CDR3 in amino acids: CASRGQYTEAFF. CDR3 sequence (DNA): TGTGCCAGCAGGGGTCAGTACACTGAAGCTTTCTTT.

This clonotype showed up just a few times. The chain employs TRBV20-1 and TRBJ1-1; possible D gene TRBD1, 5 bases. CDR3 length: 12 residues. V was trimmed by 4 bases and J by 5 bases, leaving 11 bases between them. Germline V CDR1 and CDR2: DFQATT, SNEGSKA (reference sequence). CDR3 loop: CSAIGRGTEAFF. As DNA, the CDR3 is TGCAGTGCTATAGGTCGGGGGACTGAAGCTTTCTTT.

This chain connects TRBV6-2 or TRBV6-3 to TRBJ2-7; D possibly matches TRBD1 or TRBD2 (5 bases each). Germline CDR1 MNHEY, CDR2 SVGEGT. V lost 6 bases, J lost 3 bases, and 33 bases lay in between. The CDR3 loop spans 20 amino acids. The CDR3 region is CASSTTRSSKTGQGFYEQYF. The DNA for the CDR3 is TGTGCCAGCAGCACTACGCGTTCGTCCAAAACGGGGCAGGGCTTCTACGAGCAGTACTTC.

The chain joins TRBV27 to TRBJ1-5; TRBD1 might be the D (5 bases). The V gene lost 11 bases and the J gene lost 7 bases, with 18 bases spanning the gap. Germline CDR1 reads MNHEY; CDR2 reads SMNVEV (reference sequence). This CDR3 is built from 13 residues. The CDR3 bases are TGTGCCGGGCCTGATGGGGCTCGGCAGCCCCAGCATTTT. Translated: CAGPDGARQPQHF.

This clonotype was detected ten times or more. The chain combines TRBV11-3 with TRBJ1-1; 7 nucleotides line up with TRBD1. The CDR3 totals 14 residues. CDR1 and CDR2 from the germline V gene are SGHNT and YENEEA. Trimming at V came to 7 bases and at J to 6 bases, leaving 11 bases not matched to a gene. The CDR3 nucleotides are TGTGCCAGCAATACCCGGGACAGCCAAGCTGAAGCTTTCTTT. It yields the protein CASNTRDSQAEAFF.

Ten or more counts support this clonotype. V usage is TRBV5-1 and J usage is TRBJ2-7, with TRBD2 matching over 9 bases. In germline, CDR1 is SGHRS, CDR2 YFSETQ. The CDR3 runs to 15 residues. Losses at the gene ends were 5 bases for V and 3 bases for J; bases not matched to a gene: 9. Here the CDR3 reads CASRLEGTSLYEQYF. CDR3 bases: TGCGCCAGCAGACTCGAGGGGACTAGCCTCTACGAGCAGTACTTC.